This T cell receptor (beta chain) is from a study of identical twins (dated by TCRdb to the mid-2010s). Context from the whole study: To test whether fetal clonotypes persist, this study deep-sequenced TCR alpha and beta repertoires from monozygotic twins, from unrelated adults of various ages, and from cord blood. To rule out contamination, replicate twin experiments were performed at different times with different library preparation protocols.

A note on this clonotype: Its antigen specificity is not known. No much larger clone exists at a distance of one base, and base qualities are not known.

Reading the germline V gene (reference sequence) gives CDR1 DFQATT and CDR2 SNEGSKA. V drops 3 bases and J drops 0 bases, leaving 6 bases in between. Reading from cysteine to phenylalanine, the CDR3 counts 12 amino acids. The kept DNA is CDR3 alone, 36 bases in frame from the first base. General conclusions and limits of the study: In beta out-of-frame sequences, excess twin sharing was weaker, because having fewer shared sequences lowered the signal-to-noise ratio. In monozygotic twins, out-of-frame TCR alpha sharing was systematically underestimated by recombination models, although the models agreed with sharing between unrelated individuals. Out-of-frame TCR alpha sequences shared between twins showed an excess of low generation-probability sequences compared with coincidental sharing between unrelated individuals. Zero-insertion analyses could be partly confounded by invariant T cells such as MAIT and iNKT, although diverse VJ usage argued against such confounding for most clonotypes. Fewer insertions were carried by abundant cord blood beta clonotypes; a weaker similar trend was observed in young adult naive repertoires, while no such trend was observed in memory repertoires. Conclusions relied on cross-sectional statistical analysis, since the same donors could not be followed over many years.

All donors were healthy Caucasians. The library was obtained by 5' RACE. Sequencing relied on an Illumina HiSeq 2000. A universal primer binding site was introduced by template switching, and a unique molecular identifier was present in the final cDNA, enabling accurate counting of TCR cDNA molecules. Specific primers in the conserved constant-segment region were used to synthesize first-strand cDNA for TCR alpha and beta chains. Each cDNA library was double barcoded, with a SMART-Mk sample barcode plus Illumina barcodes, to control for contamination. Two successive PCR steps introduced TruSeq adapter sequences along with Illumina sample barcodes. Sequencing of the TCR alpha and beta cDNA libraries was done on the Illumina HiSeq platform using custom primers. Turning to the authors' computational methods: Unique molecular identifiers were extracted from raw reads with MiGEC, and CDR3 positions were determined with MiXCR. For each individual, recombination models were inferred using an EM algorithm with the repgenHMM and IGoR tools. Shared clonotypes were analyzed with the tcR package in R, and sharing was normalized by the product of cloneset sizes. Out-of-frame nonproductive sequences were analyzed to study raw recombination free of thymic and clonal selection effects. In-frame beta chains were kept once TCRdb had trimmed the public reads at Q25 with fastp and called clones with MiXCR. Entries are consolidated by CDR3 protein sequence, retaining the most common genes and DNA. TCRdb, not the original authors, processed these V and J calls. The sample includes 1,800,000 or so distinct CDR3 sequences, with under 35% observed a single time. The top ten clonotypes cover under 0.35% of the sample.

Sequenced input: cord blood. The chain joins TRBV20-1 to TRBJ2-7; no D gene can be assigned with confidence. The source of this sequence is a newborn girl in good health. The CDR3 reads CSASAVSYEQYF. Here is the DNA: TGCAGTGCTAGCGCAGTCTCCTACGAGCAGTACTTC.